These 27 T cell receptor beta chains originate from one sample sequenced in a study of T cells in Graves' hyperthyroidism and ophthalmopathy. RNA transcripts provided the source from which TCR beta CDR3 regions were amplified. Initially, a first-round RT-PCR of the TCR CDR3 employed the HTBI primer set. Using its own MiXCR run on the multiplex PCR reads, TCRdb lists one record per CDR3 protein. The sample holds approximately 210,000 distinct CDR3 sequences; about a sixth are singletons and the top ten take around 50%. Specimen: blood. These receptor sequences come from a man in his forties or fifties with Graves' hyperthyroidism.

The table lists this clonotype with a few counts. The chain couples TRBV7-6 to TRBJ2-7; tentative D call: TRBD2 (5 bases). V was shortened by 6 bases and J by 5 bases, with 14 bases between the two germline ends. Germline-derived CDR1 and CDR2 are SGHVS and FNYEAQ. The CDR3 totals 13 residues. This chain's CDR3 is CASRAPGSHEQYF. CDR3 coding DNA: TGTGCCAGCAGGGCTCCGGGATCCCACGAGCAGTACTTC. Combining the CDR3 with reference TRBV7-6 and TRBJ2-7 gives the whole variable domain GAGVSQSPRYKVTKRGQDVALRCDPISGHVSLYWYRQALGQGPEFLTYFNYEAQQDKSGLPNDRFSAERPEGSISTLTIQRTEQRDSAMYRCASRAPGSHEQYFGPGTRLTVT.

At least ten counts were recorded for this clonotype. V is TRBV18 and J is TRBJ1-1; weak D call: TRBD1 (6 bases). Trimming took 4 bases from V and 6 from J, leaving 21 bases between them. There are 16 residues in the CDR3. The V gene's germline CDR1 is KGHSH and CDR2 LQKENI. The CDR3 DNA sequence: TGTGCCAGCTCACGGGGGGAATCAACAGGGTACCCTGAAGCTTTCTTT. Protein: CASSRGESTGYPEAFF.

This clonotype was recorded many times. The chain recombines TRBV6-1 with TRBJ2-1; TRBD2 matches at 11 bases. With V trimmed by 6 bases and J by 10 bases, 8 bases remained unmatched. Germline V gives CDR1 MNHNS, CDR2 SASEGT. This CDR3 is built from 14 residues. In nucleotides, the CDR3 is TGTGCCAGCAGCCCTAGCGGGAGGAGGTGGGAGCAGTTCTTC. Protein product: CASSPSGRRWEQFF.

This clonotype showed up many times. The CDR3: CASSPSDSYGYTF. CDR3 in DNA: TGTGCCAGCAGCCCCTCCGACAGCTATGGCTACACCTTC. The V and J genes are TRBV11-2 and TRBJ1-2, with D tentatively TRBD1 (5 bases). The CDR3 length is 13 residues. Trimming removed 5 bases from V and 4 bases from J, with 11 bases in between. Germline V lookup: CDR1 SGHAT, CDR2 FQNNGV.

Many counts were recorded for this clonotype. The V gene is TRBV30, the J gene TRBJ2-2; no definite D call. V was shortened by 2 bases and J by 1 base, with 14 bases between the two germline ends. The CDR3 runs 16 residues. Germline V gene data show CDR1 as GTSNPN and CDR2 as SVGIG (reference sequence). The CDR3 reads CAWSYLGKLNTGELFF. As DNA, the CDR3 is TGTGCCTGGAGTTACCTGGGGAAATTGAACACCGGGGAGCTGTTTTTT.

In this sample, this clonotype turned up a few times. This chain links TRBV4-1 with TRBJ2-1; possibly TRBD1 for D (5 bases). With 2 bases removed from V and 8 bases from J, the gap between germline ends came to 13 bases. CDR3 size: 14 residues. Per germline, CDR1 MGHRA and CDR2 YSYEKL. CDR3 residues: CASSQSPLGDEQFF. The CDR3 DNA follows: TGCGCCAGCAGCCAAAGCCCCCTAGGGGATGAGCAGTTCTTC.

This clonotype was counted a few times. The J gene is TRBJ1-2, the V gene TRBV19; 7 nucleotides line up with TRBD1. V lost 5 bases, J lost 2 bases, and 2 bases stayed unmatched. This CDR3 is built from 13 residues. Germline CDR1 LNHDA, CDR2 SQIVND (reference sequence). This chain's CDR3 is CASSEQGNYGYTF. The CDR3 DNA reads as TGTGCCAGTAGTGAACAGGGGAACTATGGCTACACCTTC.

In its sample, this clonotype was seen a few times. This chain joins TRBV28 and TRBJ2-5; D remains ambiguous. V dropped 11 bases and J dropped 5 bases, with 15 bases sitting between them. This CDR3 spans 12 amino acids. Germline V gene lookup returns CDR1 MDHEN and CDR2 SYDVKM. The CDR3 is CASTDIEETQYF. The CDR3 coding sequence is TGTGCCTCCACCGACATCGAGGAGACCCAGTACTTC. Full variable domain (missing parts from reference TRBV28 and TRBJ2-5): DVKVTQSSRYLVKRTGEKVFLECVQDMDHENMFWYRQDPGLGLRLIYFSYDVKMKEKGDIPEGYSVSREKKERFSLILESASTNQTSMYLCASTDIEETQYFGPGTRLLVL.

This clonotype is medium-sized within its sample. As DNA, the CDR3 is TGTGCCAGCAGTCCCGGTTGGACTAGCGGAATATACCCGAATAGCACAGATACGCAGTATTTT. Translated, it gives CASSPGWTSGIYPNSTDTQYF. The genes are TRBV28 and TRBJ2-3; 10 nucleotides align to TRBD2. This CDR3 region has 21 residues. V lost 5 bases, J lost 0 bases, and 20 bases stayed unmatched. Germline loops: CDR1 MDHEN, CDR2 SYDVKM.

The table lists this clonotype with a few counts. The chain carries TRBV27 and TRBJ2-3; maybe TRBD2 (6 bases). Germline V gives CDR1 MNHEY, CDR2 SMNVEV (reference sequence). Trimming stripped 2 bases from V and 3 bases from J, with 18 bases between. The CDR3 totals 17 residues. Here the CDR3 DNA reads TGTGCCAGCAGTTTAATGACTAGTCGAGTCCAGACAGATACGCAGTATTTT. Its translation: CASSLMTSRVQTDTQYF.

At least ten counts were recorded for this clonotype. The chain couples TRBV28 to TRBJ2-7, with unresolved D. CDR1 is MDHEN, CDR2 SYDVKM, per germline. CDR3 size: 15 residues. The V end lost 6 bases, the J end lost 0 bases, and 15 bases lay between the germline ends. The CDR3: CASSEDIDGSYEQYF. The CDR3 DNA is TGTGCCAGCAGCGAAGACATAGATGGCTCCTACGAGCAGTACTTC.

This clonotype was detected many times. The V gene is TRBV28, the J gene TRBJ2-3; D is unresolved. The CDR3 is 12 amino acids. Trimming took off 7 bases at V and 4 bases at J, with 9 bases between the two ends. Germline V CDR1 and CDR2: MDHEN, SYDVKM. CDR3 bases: TGTGCCAGCAAGCCAAGCGCAGATACGCAGTATTTT. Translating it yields CASKPSADTQYF. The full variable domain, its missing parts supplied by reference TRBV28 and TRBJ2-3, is DVKVTQSSRYLVKRTGEKVFLECVQDMDHENMFWYRQDPGLGLRLIYFSYDVKMKEKGDIPEGYSVSREKKERFSLILESASTNQTSMYLCASKPSADTQYFGPGTRLTVL.

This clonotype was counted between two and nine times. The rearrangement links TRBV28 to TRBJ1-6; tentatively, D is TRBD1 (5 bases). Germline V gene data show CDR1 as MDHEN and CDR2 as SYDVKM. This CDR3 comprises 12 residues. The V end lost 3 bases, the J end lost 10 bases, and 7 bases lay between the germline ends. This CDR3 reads CASSLWGSPLHF. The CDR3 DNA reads TGTGCCAGCAGTTTGTGGGGCTCACCCCTCCACTTT.

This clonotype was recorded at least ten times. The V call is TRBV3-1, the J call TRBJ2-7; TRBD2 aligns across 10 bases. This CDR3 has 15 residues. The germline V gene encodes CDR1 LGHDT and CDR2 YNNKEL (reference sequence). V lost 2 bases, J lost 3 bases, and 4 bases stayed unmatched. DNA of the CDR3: TGTGCCAGCAGCCAATGGCTAGCGGGGGACTACGAGCAGTACTTC. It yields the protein CASSQWLAGDYEQYF.

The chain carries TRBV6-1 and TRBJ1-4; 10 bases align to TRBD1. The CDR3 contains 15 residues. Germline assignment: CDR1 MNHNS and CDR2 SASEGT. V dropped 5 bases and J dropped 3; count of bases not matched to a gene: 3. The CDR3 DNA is TGTGCCAGCAGTACGGGACAGGGGTCTAATGAAAAACTGTTTTTT. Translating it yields CASSTGQGSNEKLFF.

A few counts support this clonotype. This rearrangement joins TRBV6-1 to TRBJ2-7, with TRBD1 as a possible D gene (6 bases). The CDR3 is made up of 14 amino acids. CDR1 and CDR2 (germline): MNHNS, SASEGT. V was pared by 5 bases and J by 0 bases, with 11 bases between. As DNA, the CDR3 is TGTGCCAGCAGTAGGGACACGGACTCCTACGAGCAGTACTTC. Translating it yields CASSRDTDSYEQYF.

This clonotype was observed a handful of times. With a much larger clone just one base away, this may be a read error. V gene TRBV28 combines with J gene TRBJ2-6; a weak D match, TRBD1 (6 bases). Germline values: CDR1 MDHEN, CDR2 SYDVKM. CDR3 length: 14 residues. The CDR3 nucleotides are TGTGCCAGCAGTTCAGGGGCTGGGGCCAACGTCCTGATTTTC. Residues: CASSSGAGANVLIF.

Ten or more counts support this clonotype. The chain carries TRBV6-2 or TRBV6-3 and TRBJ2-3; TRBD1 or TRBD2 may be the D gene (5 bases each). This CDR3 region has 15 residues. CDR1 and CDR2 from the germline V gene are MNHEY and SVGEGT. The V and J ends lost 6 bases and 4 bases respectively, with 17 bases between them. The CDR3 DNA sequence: TGTGCCAGCAGCTGGTCGATCATGGGGGCAGATACGCAGTATTTT. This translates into CASSWSIMGADTQYF.

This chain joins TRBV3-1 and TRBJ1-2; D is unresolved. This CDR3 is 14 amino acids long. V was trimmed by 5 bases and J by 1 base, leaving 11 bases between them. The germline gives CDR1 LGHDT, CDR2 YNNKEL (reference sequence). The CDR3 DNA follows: TGTGCCAGCAGCGGCGACGCGGTTAACTATGGCTACACCTTC. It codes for CASSGDAVNYGYTF.

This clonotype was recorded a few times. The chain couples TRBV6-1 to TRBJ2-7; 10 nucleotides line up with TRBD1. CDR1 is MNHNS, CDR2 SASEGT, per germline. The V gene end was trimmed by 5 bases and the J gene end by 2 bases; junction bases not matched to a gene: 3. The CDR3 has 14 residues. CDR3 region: CASSHGQGAYEQYF. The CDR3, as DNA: TGTGCCAGCAGTCACGGACAGGGGGCCTACGAGCAGTACTTC.

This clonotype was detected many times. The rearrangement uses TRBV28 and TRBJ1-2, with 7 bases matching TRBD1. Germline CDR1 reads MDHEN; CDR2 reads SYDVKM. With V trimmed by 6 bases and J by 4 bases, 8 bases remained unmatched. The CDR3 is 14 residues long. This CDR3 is CASRKTGLSYGYTF. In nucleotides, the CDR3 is TGTGCCAGCAGAAAGACAGGGCTAAGCTATGGCTACACCTTC.

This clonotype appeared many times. The CDR3 nucleotides read TGTGCCAGCAGCTCCGGACAGGGGGGGGTAGAGACCCAGTACTTC. Residues: CASSSGQGGVETQYF. The genes are TRBV11-3 and TRBJ2-5; 10 bases are a match to TRBD1. V was pared by 4 bases and J by 4 bases, with 6 bases of the junction left unmatched. The CDR3 has 15 amino acids. CDR1 is SGHNT and CDR2 is YENEEA in the germline V gene. The entire variable domain, with the rest obtained from reference TRBV11-3 and TRBJ2-5, is as follows: EAGVVQSPRYKIIEKKQPVAFWCNPISGHNTLYWYLQNLGQGPELLIRYENEEAVDDSQLPKDRFSAERLKGVDSTLKIQPAELGDSAVYLCASSSGQGGVETQYFGPGTRLLVL.

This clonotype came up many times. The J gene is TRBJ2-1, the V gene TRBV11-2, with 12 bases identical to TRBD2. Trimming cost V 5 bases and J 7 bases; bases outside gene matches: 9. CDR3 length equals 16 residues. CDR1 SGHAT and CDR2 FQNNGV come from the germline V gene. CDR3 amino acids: CASSRLTSGRFNEQFF. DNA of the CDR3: TGTGCCAGCAGCCGTTTAACTAGCGGGAGGTTTAATGAGCAGTTCTTC.

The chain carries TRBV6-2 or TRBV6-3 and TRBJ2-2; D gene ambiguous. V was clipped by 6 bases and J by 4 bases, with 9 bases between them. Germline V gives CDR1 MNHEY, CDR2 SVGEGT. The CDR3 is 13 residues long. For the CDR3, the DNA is TGTGCCAGCAGCACCTATTCCACCGGGGAGCTGTTTTTT. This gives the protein CASSTYSTGELFF.

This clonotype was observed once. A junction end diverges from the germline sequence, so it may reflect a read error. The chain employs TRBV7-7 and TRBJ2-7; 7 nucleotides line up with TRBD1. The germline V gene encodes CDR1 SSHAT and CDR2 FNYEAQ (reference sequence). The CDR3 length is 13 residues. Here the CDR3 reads CASSAGTVGEQYF. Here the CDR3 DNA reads TGTGCTAGCAGCGCCGGGACAGTTGGCGAGCAGTACTTC.

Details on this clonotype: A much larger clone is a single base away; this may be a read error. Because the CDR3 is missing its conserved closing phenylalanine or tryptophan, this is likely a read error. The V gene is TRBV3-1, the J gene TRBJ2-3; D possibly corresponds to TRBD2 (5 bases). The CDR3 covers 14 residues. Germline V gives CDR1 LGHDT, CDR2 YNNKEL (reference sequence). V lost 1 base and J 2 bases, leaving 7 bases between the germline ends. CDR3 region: CASSQVTNTDTQYS. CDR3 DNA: TGTGCCAGCAGCCAAGTGACTAACACAGATACGCAGTATTCT.

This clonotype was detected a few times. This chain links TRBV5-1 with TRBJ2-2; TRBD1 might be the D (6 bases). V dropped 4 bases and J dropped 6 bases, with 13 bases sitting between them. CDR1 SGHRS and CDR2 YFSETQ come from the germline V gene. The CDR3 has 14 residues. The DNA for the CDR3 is TGCGCCAGCAGCCTAACAGGGCAGGCCGGGGAGCTGTTTTTT. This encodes CASSLTGQAGELFF.